This T cell receptor (beta chain) was profiled in a study of blood T cell repertoires in COVID-19. Overall study context: The cDNA or gDNA used as material had been derived from T cells, B-cell-depleted T cells, or PBMCs.

TCRdb's table, derived via immunoSEQ multiplex PCR, lists solely in-frame clones and lacks some. Of approximately 240,000 clones in the sample, 75% to 90% were seen once. This clone was seen only a few times. This CDR3 contains 18 residues. The V gene's germline CDR1 is MDHEN and CDR2 SYDVKM. V dropped 3 bases and J dropped 0 bases, with 15 bases sitting between them. Sequencing input: PBMCs or T cells enriched from blood (not recorded which). The TCR originated in a woman aged 30 to 39 with acute COVID-19. V and J are TRBV28 and TRBJ1-6; D unresolved. CDR3 DNA: TGTGCCAGCAGTTTTCCCCGCGCTTATAGCTCCTATAATTCACCCCTCCACTTT. Protein product: CASSFPRAYSSYNSPLHF.